Many counts were recorded for the clone carrying this TCR beta chain. MiXCR, applied by TCRdb to the 5' RACE reads, yields one record per CDR3 protein. The sample contains under 30,000 distinct CDR3 sequences, 5.6% of which appear only once. The V segment lost 1 base and the J segment 4 bases; nucleotides outside the gene matches: 6. CDR1 and CDR2 from the germline V gene are DFQATT and SNEGSKA (reference sequence). There are 14 residues in the CDR3. The data originate from a study of early T cells in non-severe SARS-CoV-2 infection. The sequenced sample consisted of whole blood. The chain couples TRBV20-1 to TRBJ2-7; TRBD1 agrees at 8 bases. The TCR sequence derives from an adult who was a healthcare worker with PCR-confirmed SARS-CoV-2 infection or an uninfected control (not recorded which). The CDR3 sequence: CSARAPDREYEQYF. CDR3 coding DNA: TGCAGTGCTAGAGCTCCGGACAGGGAATACGAGCAGTACTTC.